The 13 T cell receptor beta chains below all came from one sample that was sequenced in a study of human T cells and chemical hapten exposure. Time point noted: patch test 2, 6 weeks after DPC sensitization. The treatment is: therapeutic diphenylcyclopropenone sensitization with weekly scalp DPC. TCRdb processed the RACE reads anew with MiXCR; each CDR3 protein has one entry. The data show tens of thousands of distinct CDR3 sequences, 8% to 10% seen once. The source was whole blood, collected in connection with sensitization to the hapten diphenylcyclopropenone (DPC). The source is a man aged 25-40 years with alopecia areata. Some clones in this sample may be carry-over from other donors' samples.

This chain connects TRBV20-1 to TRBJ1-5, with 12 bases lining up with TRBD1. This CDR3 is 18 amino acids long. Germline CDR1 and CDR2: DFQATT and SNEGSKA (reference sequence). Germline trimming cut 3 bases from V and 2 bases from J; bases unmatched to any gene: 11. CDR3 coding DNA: TGCAGTGCTAGGACGTTTTTGGGGACAGGGGGCGGCAATCAGCCCCAGCATTTT. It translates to CSARTFLGTGGGNQPQHF.

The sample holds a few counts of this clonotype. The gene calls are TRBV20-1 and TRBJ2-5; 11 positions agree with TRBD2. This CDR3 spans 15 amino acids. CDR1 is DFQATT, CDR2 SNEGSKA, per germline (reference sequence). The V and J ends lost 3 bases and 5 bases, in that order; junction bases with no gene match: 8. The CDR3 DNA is TGCAGTGCTAGTGAGACTAGCGGGGCACGGGAGACCCAGTACTTC. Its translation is CSASETSGARETQYF.

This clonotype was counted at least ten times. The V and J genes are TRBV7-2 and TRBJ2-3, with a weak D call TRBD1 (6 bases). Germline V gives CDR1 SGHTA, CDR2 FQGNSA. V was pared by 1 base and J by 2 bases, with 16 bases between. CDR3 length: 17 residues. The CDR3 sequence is CASSLVGRRTDTDTQYF. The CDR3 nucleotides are TGTGCCAGCAGCTTAGTAGGCCGCCGGACAGACACAGATACGCAGTATTTT.

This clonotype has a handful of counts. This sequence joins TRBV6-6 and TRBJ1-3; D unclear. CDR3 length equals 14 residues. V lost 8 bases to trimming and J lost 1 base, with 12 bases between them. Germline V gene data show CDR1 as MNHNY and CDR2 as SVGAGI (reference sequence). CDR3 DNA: TGTGCCAGCGACCCCGGTGGATCTGGAAACACCATATATTTT. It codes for CASDPGGSGNTIYF.

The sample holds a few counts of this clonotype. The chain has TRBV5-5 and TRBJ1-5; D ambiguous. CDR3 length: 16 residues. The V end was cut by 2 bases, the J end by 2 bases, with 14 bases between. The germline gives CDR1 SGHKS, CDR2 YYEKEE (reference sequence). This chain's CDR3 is CASSLDGALGNQPQHF. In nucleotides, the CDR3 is TGTGCCAGCAGCTTAGATGGCGCCTTGGGCAATCAGCCCCAGCATTTT.

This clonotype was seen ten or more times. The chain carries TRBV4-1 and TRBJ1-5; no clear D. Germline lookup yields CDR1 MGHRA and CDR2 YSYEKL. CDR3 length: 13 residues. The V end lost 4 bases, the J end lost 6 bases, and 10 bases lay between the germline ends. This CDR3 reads CASSLPEGQPQHF. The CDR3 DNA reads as TGCGCCAGCAGCCTTCCAGAAGGTCAGCCCCAGCATTTT.

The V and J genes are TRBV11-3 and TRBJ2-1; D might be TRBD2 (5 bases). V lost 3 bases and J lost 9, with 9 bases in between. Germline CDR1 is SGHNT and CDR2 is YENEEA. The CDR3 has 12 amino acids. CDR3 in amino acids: CASSFMSGEQFF. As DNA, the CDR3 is TGTGCCAGCAGCTTCATGAGCGGTGAGCAGTTCTTC.

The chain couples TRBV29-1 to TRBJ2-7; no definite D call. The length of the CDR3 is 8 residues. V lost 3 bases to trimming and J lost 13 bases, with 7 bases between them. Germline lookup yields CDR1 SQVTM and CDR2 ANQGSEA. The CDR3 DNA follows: TGCAGCGTTGATGAGAAATACTTC. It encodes CSVDEKYF.

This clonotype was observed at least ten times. The CDR3 bases are TGTGCCAGCAGTTTCTCAGGATACGAGCAGTACTTC. Amino acids: CASSFSGYEQYF. This chain uses TRBV28 with TRBJ2-7; D not resolved. V was trimmed by 3 bases and J by 4 bases, leaving 7 bases between them. The CDR3 runs 12 residues. Germline V gives CDR1 MDHEN, CDR2 SYDVKM.

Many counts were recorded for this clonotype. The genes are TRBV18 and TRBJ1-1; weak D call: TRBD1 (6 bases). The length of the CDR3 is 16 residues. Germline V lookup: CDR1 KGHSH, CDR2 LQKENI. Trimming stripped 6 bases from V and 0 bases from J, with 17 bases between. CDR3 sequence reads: CASSPGGGRVNTEAFF. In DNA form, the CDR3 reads TGTGCCAGCTCCCCTGGCGGGGGGCGGGTGAACACTGAAGCTTTCTTT.

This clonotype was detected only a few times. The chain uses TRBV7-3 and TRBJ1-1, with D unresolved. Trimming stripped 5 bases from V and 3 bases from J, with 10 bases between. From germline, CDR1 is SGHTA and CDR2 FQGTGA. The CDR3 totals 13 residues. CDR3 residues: CASSLHMDTEAFF. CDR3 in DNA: TGTGCCAGCAGCCTCCACATGGACACTGAAGCTTTCTTT. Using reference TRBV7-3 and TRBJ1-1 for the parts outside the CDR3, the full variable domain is GAGVSQTPSNKVTEKGKYVELRCDPISGHTALYWYRQSLGQGPEFLIYFQGTGAADDSGLPNDRFFAVRPEGSVSTLKIQRTERGDSAVYLCASSLHMDTEAFFGQGTRLTVV.

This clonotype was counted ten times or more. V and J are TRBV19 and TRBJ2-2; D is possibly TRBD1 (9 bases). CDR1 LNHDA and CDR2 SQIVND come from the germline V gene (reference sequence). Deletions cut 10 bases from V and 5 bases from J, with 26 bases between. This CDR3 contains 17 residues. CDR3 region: CATSDRGGLAGTGELFF. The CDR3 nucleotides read TGTGCCACCTCGGACAGGGGAGGGCTAGCGGGTACCGGGGAGCTGTTTTTT.

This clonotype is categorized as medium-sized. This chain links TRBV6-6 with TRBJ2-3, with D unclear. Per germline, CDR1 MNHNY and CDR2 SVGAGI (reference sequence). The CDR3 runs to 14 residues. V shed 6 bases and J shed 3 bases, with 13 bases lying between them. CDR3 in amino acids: CASSPTLGTDTQYF. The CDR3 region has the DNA TGTGCCAGCAGCCCTACCCTGGGGACAGATACGCAGTATTTT.